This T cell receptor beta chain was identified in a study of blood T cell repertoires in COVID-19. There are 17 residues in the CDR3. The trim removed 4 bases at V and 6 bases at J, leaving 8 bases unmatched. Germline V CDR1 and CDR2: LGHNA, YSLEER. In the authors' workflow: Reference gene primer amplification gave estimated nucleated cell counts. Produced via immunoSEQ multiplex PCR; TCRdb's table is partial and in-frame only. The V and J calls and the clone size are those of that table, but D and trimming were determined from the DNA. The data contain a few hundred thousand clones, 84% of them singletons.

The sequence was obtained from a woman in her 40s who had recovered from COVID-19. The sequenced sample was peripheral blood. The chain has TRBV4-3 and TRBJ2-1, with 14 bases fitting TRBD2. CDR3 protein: CASSRNLGTSGGNEQFF. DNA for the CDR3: TGCGCCAGCAGCCGCAACCTCGGGACTAGCGGGGGCAATGAGCAGTTCTTC.